What follows is one TCR beta chain and its context. Its antigen remains unidentified. Base-call qualities are not available, and no considerably larger clone is one nucleotide away. Other DNA sequences in this specimen translate into the identical CDR3. CDR1 and CDR2 were assigned from the germline V gene as MDHEN and SYDVKM. The junction carries 12 bases between V and J, which are trimmed by 6 bases and 7 bases respectively. The CDR3 goes from the cysteine to the phenylalanine over 12 residues. The DNA shown is the 36-base CDR3, in frame from base 1. The donors were healthy, HIV-negative adults with no recently reported acute infections or vaccinations. All donors were Caucasian adults living in Nashville, Tennessee, USA. CD4+ T cells were enriched by magnetic negative selection, after which naive cells were positively selected on CD45RA and the negative fraction was taken as the memory subset. Blood was obtained by leukapheresis, after which PBMCs were separated by Ficoll-Histopaque density gradient centrifugation and cryopreserved in liquid nitrogen vapor phase. Analytical flow cytometry was used to check the purity and quantity of each magnetically sorted T cell population. Each sorted fraction had its genomic DNA isolated and then quantified by UV absorbance on a Nanodrop 2000c.

These data are taken from a study of shared clonotypes between healthy human individuals (dated by TCRdb to 2020 to 2021). In the study overall: A couple of women and a few men aged 18 to 49 years were included in the cohort. For each donor, CD4 naive and CD4 memory were each run on three plates, CD8 naive on two plates, and CD8 memory on one plate. To estimate repertoire size and how much clonotype sharing occurs between individuals, the study deeply sequenced the blood TCR repertoires of a handful of healthy adults. Different laboratories and diverse techniques were used to prepare libraries and sequence TCR repertoires, to increase sequencing depth and limit assay-specific biases. Between about 0.85 and 9.5 billion PBMCs per donor were obtained by leukapheresis. Beyond this particular receptor, the publication reports: Across a handful of donors, roughly 5% of naive CD4, roughly 3.8% of naive CD8, around 2.5% of memory CD4, and approximately 0.4% of memory CD8 clonotypes were shared. Because the study included only a small number of donors, the genetic and exposure-history diversity represented was limited. Naive subsets generally had larger estimated clonotype richness than memory subsets. Pairwise subsampling led to the expectation that sequencing depth would affect the degree of clonotype sharing among donors. Incomplete sequencing was indicated by rarefaction of sorted-subset datasets, despite the large sequencing depth. Sampling was restricted to blood, and TCR repertoires in tissues likely differ from the TCR repertoires found in blood. Compared with non-shared clonotypes, clonotypes shared by all four sorted-subset donors had higher generation probabilities.

Using the deep immunoSEQ assay, multiplex PCR amplified TCR CDR3 regions from genomic DNA. Genomic DNA extracted from each cell subset was distributed evenly over all wells of several immunoSEQ 96-well plates, and each plate served as one replicate. For sorted subsets, about 210 ng of genomic DNA, equivalent to tens of thousands of T cell genomes, went into each replicate PCR. Purified libraries were quantified with a Qubit 3.0 fluorometer, sized on a Bioanalyzer 2100, and re-quantified with the KAPA Library Quantification kit. Every immunoSEQ 96-well plate was sequenced on a separate single-read 150-cycle Illumina NextSeq 550 flow cell. Concerning the study's data processing: Because the immunoSEQ output held only junctional sequences and lacked quality scores, the filtering could not match the filtering applied to full-length reads. To assign V/J genes and CDR3, sequences were annotated against IMGT germline references using PyIR, a Python wrapper for IgBLAST v1.9. Any read was removed if the V/J assignment was weak (E-value above 1e-6), the CDR3 was missing, or the read contained stop codons, out-of-frame junctions, or ambiguous translated residues. A V3J clonotype was defined by an identical inferred V gene, J gene, and CDR3 amino acid sequence. Percentage overlap between repertoires was calculated by dividing the number of shared unique clonotypes by the size of the smaller repertoire. Three approaches were used to assess repertoire richness: RTK rarefaction, the Chao1 estimator, and Recon v2.1 estimates of unobserved clonotypes. Generation probabilities were computed with OLGA for all TCRbeta clonotypes obtained by the gDNA method from a handful of donors. Entries here come from immuneACCESS through TCRdb and include only in-frame sequences with V and J called. Some clones fail to appear in such tables; in the studies checked, an unresolved V gene covers under half of the shortfall, and the cause of the remainder is unknown. The V and J calls and the clone size are those of that table, but D and trimming were determined from the DNA. This sample lists some 2,400,000 clones; about 94% were detected once. About 0.13% of the sample is held by the ten biggest clonotypes.

The chain was built from TRBV28 and TRBJ1-2; there is no confident call for the D gene. The origin of this receptor is a man younger than 30 in good health. Input material: naive CD4+ T cells sorted from blood. The label giving this sample's cell subset or site can be read as: CD45RA+ positively selected. The CDR3 amino acid sequence is: CASSPGGRGYTF. At the DNA level, the sequence is TGTGCCAGCAGCCCGGGCGGTCGTGGCTACACCTTC.